The clone carrying this T cell receptor beta chain came up once. The antigen is unknown. Data came from immunoSEQ multiplex PCR; TCRdb stores just in-frame clones and leaves some out. The sample records roughly 54,000 clones, about 83% being singletons. This sample was included in a study of radiotherapy plus CTLA-4 blockade in lung cancer. Study in general: Among enrolled patients, under 20% responded and more than 25% achieved disease control. Study-wide points: Per reports, early blood T cell clone dynamics, plus interferon-beta, forecast response most strongly.

The CDR3 contains 14 residues. The ends were cut back, 11 bases at V and 2 bases at J, with 16 bases in the middle. Germline CDR1 reads LGHNA; CDR2 reads YSLEER. This receptor was taken from a human donor with non-small cell lung cancer whose response to radiotherapy plus ipilimumab could not be evaluated. The sample in question was peripheral blood, obtained from a patient treated with radiotherapy plus ipilimumab. This chain uses TRBV4-3 with TRBJ2-1; D is unclear. The CDR3 DNA sequence: TGCGCCGTCCAGGCCGATATCACCTACAATGAGCAGTTCTTC. It is translated as CAVQADITYNEQFF.